The 12 T cell receptor beta chains below come from one sample, sequenced in a study of T cells in Graves' hyperthyroidism and ophthalmopathy. RNA transcripts were the template for amplifying TCR beta CDR3 regions. RT-PCR in the first round (using the HTBI primer set) targeted the TCR CDR3. TCRdb itself ran the multiplex PCR reads through MiXCR, one entry per CDR3 protein. This table holds about 250,000 distinct CDR3 sequences, approximately 25% found once. Sequencing was done on a sample of blood. These receptors were taken from a middle-aged woman with Graves' ophthalmopathy.

There are many counts of this clonotype. The chain employs TRBV4-2 and TRBJ2-4, with 7 bases that match TRBD2. The germline V gene encodes CDR1 LGHNA and CDR2 YNFKEQ. CDR3 length: 16 amino acids. V gave up 0 bases and J gave up 0 bases; unmatched junction bases: 2. The CDR3 DNA follows: TGTGCCAGCAGCCAAGATCTAGCGGTAGCCAAAAACATTCAGTACTTC. Translated: CASSQDLAVAKNIQYF.

This clonotype was seen ten or more times. The chain links TRBV5-1 to TRBJ2-7; the D gene is possibly TRBD2 (6 bases). Germline V lookup: CDR1 SGHRS, CDR2 YFSETQ. The CDR3 extends over 14 amino acids. V was cut by 3 bases and J by 2 bases, with 12 bases left in between. This CDR3 is CASSSDGGTYEQYF. For the CDR3, the DNA is TGCGCCAGCAGCTCGGACGGGGGAACCTACGAGCAGTACTTC. The full variable domain, in which reference TRBV5-1 and TRBJ2-7 provide the parts outside the CDR3, is KAGVTQTPRYLIKTRGQQVTLSCSPISGHRSVSWYQQTPGQGLQFLFEYFSETQRNKGNFPGRFSGRQFSNSRSEMNVSTLELGDSALYLCASSSDGGTYEQYFGPGTRLTVT.

The sample holds many counts of this clonotype. The chain links TRBV7-9 to TRBJ1-1; no definite D call. Germline-derived CDR1 and CDR2 are SEHNR and FQNEAQ (reference sequence). Trimming pared 1 base from V and 7 bases from J, leaving 7 bases between. The CDR3 has 12 residues. The CDR3 nucleotides are TGTGCCAGCAGCTTAGAATCCGATGAAGCTTTCTTT. It is translated as CASSLESDEAFF.

The V and J genes are TRBV20-1 and TRBJ1-1; D might be TRBD1 (5 bases). The CDR3 contains 15 residues. In germline, CDR1 is DFQATT, CDR2 SNEGSKA (reference sequence). The V end was cut by 3 bases, the J end by 0 bases, with 14 bases between. Written as DNA, the CDR3 is TGCAGTGCTAGTTATGACAGTCGAATGAACACTGAAGCTTTCTTT. Protein: CSASYDSRMNTEAFF.

This clonotype was detected many times. The chain has TRBV12-3 or TRBV12-4 and TRBJ1-2; no definite D call. The V gene lost 1 base and the J gene lost 8 bases, with 14 bases spanning the gap. The CDR3 length is 14 residues. This CDR3 reads CASSLGRGSGGYTF. CDR3 nucleotides: TGTGCCAGCAGTTTAGGTCGGGGTTCGGGCGGCTACACCTTC.

In its sample, this clonotype was seen many times. The CDR3 nucleotides read TGTGCCATCAGTGGGGACAGTCAGAATCAGCCCCAGCATTTT. This codes for CAISGDSQNQPQHF. The V gene is TRBV10-3, the J gene TRBJ1-5; 7 bases are a match to TRBD1. This CDR3 is 14 amino acids long. Losses at the gene ends were 4 bases for V and 4 bases for J; bases not matched to a gene: 4. Germline CDR1 and CDR2: ENHRY and SYGVKD.

With respect to this clonotype: It is unclear where the CDR3 begins or ends on the DNA, so no DNA is shown, and the CDR3 is as TCRdb lists it. This chain joins TRBV28 and TRBJ1-5; the table's D gene call, TRBD1, was not cross checked with the DNA. Inclusive of both ends, the CDR3 amounts to 15 amino acids. CDR1 and CDR2 (germline): MDHEN, SYDVKM. The CDR3 sequence: CASSSSGEVRQPQHF.

This clonotype was observed at least ten times. This chain uses TRBV6-5 with TRBJ2-4; D unresolved. The ends were cut back, 6 bases at V and 0 bases at J, with 12 bases in the middle. The CDR3 length is 15 residues. Germline lookup yields CDR1 MNHEY and CDR2 SVGAGI. CDR3 in amino acids: CASSLSLLAKNIQYF. CDR3 sequence (DNA): TGTGCCAGCAGCCTCAGTCTGCTAGCCAAAAACATTCAGTACTTC.

The gene calls are TRBV18 and TRBJ2-7; the D gene is possibly TRBD1 (6 bases). V was trimmed by 1 base and J by 3 bases, leaving 13 bases between them. Germline CDR1 is KGHSH and CDR2 is LQKENI. CDR3 size: 15 residues. The CDR3 protein is CASSPLRQADYEQYF. CDR3 sequence (DNA): TGTGCCAGCTCACCACTCCGACAGGCGGACTACGAGCAGTACTTC.

The gene calls are TRBV7-9 and TRBJ2-5; TRBD2 matches 11 bases. Germline loops: CDR1 SEHNR, CDR2 FQNEAQ (reference sequence). After removal of 2 bases from V and 3 bases from J, the junction contained 5 bases not matched to a gene. The CDR3 is 16 residues long. The CDR3 region has the DNA TGTGCCAGCAGCTTAACCGCGGGACTAGCGGAAGAGACCCAGTACTTC. Its protein is CASSLTAGLAEETQYF.

This clonotype was counted at least ten times. V gene TRBV13 combines with J gene TRBJ2-5, with TRBD2 identical over 8 bases. Per germline, CDR1 PRHDT and CDR2 FYEKMQ (reference sequence). Trimming at V came to 3 bases and at J to 5 bases, leaving 5 bases not matched to a gene. The length of the CDR3 is 14 residues. CDR3 region: CASSFPSGRETQYF. The CDR3 DNA reads TGTGCCAGCAGCTTCCCTAGCGGGCGGGAGACCCAGTACTTC.

The chain couples TRBV20-1 to TRBJ2-7; tentative D call: TRBD1 (6 bases). Trimming stripped 6 bases from V and 7 bases from J, with 22 bases between. The CDR3 runs 14 residues. CDR1 DFQATT and CDR2 SNEGSKA come from the germline V gene (reference sequence). The CDR3 is CSADITGYVGEQYF. For the CDR3, the DNA is TGCAGTGCGGACATAACAGGGTACGTCGGGGAGCAGTACTTC.